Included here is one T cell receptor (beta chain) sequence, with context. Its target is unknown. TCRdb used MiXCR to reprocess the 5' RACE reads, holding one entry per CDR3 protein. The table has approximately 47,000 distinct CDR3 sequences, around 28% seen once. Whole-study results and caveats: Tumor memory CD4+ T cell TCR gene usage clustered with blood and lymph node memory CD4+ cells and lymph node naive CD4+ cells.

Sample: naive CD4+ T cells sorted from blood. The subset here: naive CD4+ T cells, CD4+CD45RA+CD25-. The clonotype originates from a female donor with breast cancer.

The CDR3 DNA reads TGCAGTGCAACGACAGGGAGCCCTATATTTTCGGCCAAAAACATTCAGTACTTC. It specifies CSATTGSPIFSAKNIQYF. J is TRBJ2-4 and V is TRBV20-1, with 7 bases lining up with TRBD1. This CDR3 region has 18 residues. Germline V gene data show CDR1 as DFQATT and CDR2 as SNEGSKA (reference sequence). With V trimmed by 6 bases and J by 1 base, 18 bases remained unmatched.